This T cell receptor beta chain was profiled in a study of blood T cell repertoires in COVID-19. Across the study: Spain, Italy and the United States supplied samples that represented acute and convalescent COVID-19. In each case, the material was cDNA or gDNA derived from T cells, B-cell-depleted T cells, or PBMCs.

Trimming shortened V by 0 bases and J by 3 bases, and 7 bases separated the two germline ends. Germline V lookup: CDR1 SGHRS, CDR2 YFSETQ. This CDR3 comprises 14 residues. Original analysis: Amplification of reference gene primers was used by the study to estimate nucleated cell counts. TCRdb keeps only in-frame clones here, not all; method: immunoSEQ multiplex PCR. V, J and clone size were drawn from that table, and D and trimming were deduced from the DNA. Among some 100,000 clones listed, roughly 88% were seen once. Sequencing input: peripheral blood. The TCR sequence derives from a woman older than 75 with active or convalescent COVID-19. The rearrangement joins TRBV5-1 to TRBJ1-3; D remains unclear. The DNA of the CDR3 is TGCGCCAGCAGCTTGGCCGGGGTTGGAAACACCATATATTTT. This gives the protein CASSLAGVGNTIYF.